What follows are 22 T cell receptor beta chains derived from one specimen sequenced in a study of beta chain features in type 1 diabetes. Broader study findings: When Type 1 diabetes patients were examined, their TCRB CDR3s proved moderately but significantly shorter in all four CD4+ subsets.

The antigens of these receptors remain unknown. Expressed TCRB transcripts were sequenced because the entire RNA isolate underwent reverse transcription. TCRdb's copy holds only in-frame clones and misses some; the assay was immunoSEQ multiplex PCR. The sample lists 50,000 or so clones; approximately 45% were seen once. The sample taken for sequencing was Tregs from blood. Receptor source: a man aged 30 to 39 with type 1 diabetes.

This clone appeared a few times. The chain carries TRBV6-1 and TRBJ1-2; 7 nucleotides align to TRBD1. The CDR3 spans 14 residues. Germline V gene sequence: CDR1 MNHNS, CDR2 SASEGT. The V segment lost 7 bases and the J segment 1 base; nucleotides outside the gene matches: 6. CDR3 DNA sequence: TGTGCCAGCATCAGACAGGGCAATAACTATGGCTACACCTTC. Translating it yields CASIRQGNNYGYTF.

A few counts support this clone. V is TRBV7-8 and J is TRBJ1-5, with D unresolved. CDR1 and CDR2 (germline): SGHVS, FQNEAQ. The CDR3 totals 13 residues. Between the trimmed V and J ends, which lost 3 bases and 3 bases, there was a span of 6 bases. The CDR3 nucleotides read TGTGCCAGCAGCTTTAGTTACAATCAGCCCCAGCATTTT. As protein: CASSFSYNQPQHF.

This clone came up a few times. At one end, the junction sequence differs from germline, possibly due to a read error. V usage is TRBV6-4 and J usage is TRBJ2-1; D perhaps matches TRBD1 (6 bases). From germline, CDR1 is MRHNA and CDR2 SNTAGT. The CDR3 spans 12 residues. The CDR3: CAISDPTGFEFF. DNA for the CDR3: TGTGCCATCAGTGACCCTACAGGGTTCGAGTTCTTC.

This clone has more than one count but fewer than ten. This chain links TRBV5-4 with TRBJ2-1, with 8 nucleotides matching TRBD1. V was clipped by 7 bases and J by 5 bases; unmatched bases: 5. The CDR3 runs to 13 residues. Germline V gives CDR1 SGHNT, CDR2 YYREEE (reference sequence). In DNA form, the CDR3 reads TGTGCCAGCGGGGGGACAGGAGACAATGAGCAGTTCTTC. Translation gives CASGGTGDNEQFF.

The CDR3 coding sequence is TGTGCCAGCAGTTTATTTCCCCCATCGGGGCAGCCCCAGCATTTT. Protein: CASSLFPPSGQPQHF. The rearrangement uses TRBV28 and TRBJ1-5, with unresolved D. CDR3 size: 15 residues. Germline CDR1 reads MDHEN; CDR2 reads SYDVKM. V lost 1 base to trimming and J lost 7 bases, with 14 bases between them.

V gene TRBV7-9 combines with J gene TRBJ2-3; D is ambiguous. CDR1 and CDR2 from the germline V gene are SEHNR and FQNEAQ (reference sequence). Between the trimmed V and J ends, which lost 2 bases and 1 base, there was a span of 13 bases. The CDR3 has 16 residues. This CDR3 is CASSLLGSTRTDTQYF. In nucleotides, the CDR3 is TGTGCCAGCAGCTTATTGGGCTCGACCCGCACAGATACGCAGTATTTT.

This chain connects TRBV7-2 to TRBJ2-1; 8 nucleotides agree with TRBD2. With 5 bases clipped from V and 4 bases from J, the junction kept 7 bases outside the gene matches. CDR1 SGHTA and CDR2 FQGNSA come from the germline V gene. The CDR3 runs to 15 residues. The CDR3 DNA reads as TGTGCCAGCAGCCGGGGGGGATATTCTTACAATGAGCAGTTCTTC. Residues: CASSRGGYSYNEQFF.

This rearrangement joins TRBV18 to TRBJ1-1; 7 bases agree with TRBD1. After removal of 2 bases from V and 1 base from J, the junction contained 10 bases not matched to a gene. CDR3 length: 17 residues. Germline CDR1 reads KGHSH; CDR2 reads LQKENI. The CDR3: CASSPSILGQANTEAFF. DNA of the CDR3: TGTGCCAGCTCACCATCTATCCTTGGACAGGCGAACACTGAAGCTTTCTTT. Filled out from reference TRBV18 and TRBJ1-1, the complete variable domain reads NAGVMQNPRHLVRRRGQEARLRCSPMKGHSHVYWYRQLPEEGLKFMVYLQKENIIDESGMPKERFSAEFPKEGPSILRIQQVVRGDSAAYFCASSPSILGQANTEAFFGQGTRLTVV.

The CDR3 here is CASSSQGAVETQYF. CDR3 coding DNA: TGTGCCAGCAGCTCTCAGGGGGCCGTTGAGACCCAGTACTTC. The chain combines TRBV5-4 with TRBJ2-5, with 8 bases aligning to TRBD1. V shed 3 bases, J shed 5 bases, and the junction held 6 bases outside the gene matches. The length of the CDR3 is 14 residues. Germline V CDR1 and CDR2: SGHNT, YYREEE (reference sequence). The full variable domain, completed using reference TRBV5-4 and TRBJ2-5, is ETGVTQSPTHLIKTRGQQVTLRCSSQSGHNTVSWYQQALGQGPQFIFQYYREEENGRGNFPPRFSGLQFPNYSSELNVNALELDDSALYLCASSSQGAVETQYFGPGTRLLVL.

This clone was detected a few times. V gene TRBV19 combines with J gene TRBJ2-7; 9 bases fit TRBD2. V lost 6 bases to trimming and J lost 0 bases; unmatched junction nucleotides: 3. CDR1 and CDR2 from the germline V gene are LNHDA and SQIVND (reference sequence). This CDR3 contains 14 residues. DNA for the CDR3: TGTGCCAGTAGCTTGACTAGCGGCTCCTACGAGCAGTACTTC. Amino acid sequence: CASSLTSGSYEQYF.

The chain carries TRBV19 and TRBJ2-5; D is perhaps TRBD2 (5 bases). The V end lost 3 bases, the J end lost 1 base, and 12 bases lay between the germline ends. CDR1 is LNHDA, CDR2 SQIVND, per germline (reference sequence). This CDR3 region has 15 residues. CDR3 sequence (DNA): TGTGCCAGTAGTATGAGAGGGCGGAGCCAAGAGACCCAGTACTTC. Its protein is CASSMRGRSQETQYF.

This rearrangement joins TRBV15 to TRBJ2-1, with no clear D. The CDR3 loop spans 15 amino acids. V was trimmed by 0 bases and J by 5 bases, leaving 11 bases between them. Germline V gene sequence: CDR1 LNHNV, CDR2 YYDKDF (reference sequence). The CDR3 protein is CATSRDNQPNNEQFF. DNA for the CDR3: TGTGCCACCAGCAGAGATAATCAACCTAACAATGAGCAGTTCTTC.

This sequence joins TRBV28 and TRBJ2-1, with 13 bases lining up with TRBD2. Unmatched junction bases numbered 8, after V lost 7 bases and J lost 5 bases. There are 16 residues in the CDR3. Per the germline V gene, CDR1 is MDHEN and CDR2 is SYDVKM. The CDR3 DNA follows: TGTGCCAGCACCGCACCAGGACTAGCGGGAGACAATGAGCAGTTCTTC. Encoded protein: CASTAPGLAGDNEQFF.

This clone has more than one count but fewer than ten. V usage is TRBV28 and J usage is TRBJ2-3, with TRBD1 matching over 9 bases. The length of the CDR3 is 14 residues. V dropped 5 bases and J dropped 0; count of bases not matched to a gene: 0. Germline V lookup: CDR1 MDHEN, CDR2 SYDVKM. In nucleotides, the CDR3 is TGTGCCAGCAGTGGGACAGGGAGCACAGATACGCAGTATTTT. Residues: CASSGTGSTDTQYF.

The CDR3 DNA reads as TGCGCCAGCAGCTTTGGGCAGTCCTACGAGCAGTACTTC. It yields the protein CASSFGQSYEQYF. The chain employs TRBV5-1 and TRBJ2-5, with D unclear. The end of the DNA is better explained by TRBJ2-7, so the J call may be wrong. This CDR3 comprises 13 residues. Germline assignment: CDR1 SGHRS and CDR2 YFSETQ.

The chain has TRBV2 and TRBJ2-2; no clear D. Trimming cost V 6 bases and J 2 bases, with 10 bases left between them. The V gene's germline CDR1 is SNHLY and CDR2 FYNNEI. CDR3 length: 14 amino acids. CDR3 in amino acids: CASRVNSNTGELFF. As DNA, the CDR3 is TGTGCCAGCAGGGTCAATAGCAACACCGGGGAGCTGTTTTTT.

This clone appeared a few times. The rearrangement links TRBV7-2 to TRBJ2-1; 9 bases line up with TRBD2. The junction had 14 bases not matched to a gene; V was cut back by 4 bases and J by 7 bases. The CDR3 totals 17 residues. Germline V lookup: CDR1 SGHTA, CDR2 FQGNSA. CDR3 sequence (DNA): TGTGCCAGCAGCTCTGAGCCCCTTGGACTAGCGACGAATGAGCAGTTCTTC. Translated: CASSSEPLGLATNEQFF. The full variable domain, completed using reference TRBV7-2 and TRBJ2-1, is GAGVSQSPSNKVTEKGKDVELRCDPISGHTALYWYRQSLGQGLEFLIYFQGNSAPDKSGLPSDRFSAERTGGSVSTLTIQRTQQEDSAVYLCASSSEPLGLATNEQFFGPGTRLTVL.

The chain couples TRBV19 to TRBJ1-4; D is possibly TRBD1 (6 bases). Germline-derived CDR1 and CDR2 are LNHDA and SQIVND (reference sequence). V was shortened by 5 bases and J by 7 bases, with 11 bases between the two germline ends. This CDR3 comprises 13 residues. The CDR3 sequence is CASSAQGLEKLFF. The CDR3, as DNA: TGTGCCAGTAGTGCACAGGGCCTTGAAAAACTGTTTTTT.

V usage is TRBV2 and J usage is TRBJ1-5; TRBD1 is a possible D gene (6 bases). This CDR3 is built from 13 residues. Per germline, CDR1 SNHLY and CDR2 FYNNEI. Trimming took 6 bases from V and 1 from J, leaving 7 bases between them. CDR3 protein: CASRGQSNQPQHF. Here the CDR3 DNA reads TGTGCCAGCAGGGGACAAAGCAATCAGCCCCAGCATTTT. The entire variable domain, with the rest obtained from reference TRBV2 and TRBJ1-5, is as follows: EPEVTQTPSHQVTQMGQEVILRCVPISNHLYFYWYRQILGQKVEFLVSFYNNEISEKSEIFDDQFSVERPDGSNFTLKIRSTKLEDSAMYFCASRGQSNQPQHFGDGTRLSIL.

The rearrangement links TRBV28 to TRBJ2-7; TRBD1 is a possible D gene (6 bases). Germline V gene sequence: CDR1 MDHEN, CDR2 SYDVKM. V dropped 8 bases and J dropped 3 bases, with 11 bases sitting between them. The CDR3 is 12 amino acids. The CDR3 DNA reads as TGTGCCAGCCGCAGGACAGTCTACGAGCAGTACTTC. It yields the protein CASRRTVYEQYF.

The CDR3 is CASSVIATYFQFF. The CDR3 region has the DNA TGTGCCAGCAGCGTAATAGCGACCTACTTCCAGTTCTTC. The chain couples TRBV7-2 to TRBJ2-1; TRBD2 might be the D (5 bases). V was pared by 5 bases and J by 13 bases, with 18 bases between. Germline V CDR1 and CDR2: SGHTA, FQGNSA. The CDR3 sequence is 13 residues long.

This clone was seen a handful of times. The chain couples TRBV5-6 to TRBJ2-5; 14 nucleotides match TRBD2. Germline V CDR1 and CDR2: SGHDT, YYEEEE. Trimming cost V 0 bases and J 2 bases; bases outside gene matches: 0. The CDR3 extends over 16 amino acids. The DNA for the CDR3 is TGTGCCAGCAGCTTGGGGACTAGCGGGGGGCAAGAGACCCAGTACTTC. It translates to CASSLGTSGGQETQYF. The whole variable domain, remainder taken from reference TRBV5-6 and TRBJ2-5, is DAGVTQSPTHLIKTRGQQVTLRCSPKSGHDTVSWYQQALGQGPQFIFQYYEEEERQRGNFPDRFSGHQFPNYSSELNVNALLLGDSALYLCASSLGTSGGQETQYFGPGTRLLVL.